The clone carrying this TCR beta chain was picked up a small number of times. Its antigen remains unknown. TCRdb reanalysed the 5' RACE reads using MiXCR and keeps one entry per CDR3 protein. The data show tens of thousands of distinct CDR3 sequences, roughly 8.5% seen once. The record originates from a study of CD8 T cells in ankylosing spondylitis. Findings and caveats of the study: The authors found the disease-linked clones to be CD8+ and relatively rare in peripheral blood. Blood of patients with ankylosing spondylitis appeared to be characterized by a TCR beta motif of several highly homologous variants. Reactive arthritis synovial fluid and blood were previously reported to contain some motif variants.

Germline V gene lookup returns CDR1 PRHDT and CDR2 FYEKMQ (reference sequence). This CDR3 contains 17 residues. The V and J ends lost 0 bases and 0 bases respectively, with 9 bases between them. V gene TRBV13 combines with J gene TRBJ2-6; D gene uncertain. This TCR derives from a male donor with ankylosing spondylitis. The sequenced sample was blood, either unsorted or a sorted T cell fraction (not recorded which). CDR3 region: CASSLGQAISGANVLTF. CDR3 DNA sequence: TGTGCCAGCAGCTTAGGGCAGGCGATCTCTGGGGCCAACGTCCTGACTTTC.